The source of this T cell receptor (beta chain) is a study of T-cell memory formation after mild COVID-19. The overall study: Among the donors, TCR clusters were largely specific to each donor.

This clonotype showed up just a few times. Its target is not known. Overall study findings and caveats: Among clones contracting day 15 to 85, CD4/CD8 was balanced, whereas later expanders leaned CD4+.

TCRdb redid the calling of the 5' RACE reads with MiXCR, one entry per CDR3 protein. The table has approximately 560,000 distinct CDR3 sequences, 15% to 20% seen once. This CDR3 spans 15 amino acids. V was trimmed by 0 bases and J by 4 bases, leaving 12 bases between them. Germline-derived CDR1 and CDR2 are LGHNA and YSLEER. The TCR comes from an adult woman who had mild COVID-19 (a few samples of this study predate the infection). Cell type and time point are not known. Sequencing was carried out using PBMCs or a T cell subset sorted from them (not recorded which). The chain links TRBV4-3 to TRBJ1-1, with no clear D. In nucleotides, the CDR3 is TGCGCCAGCAGCCAAGATTATGGAGGTAGCACTGAAGCTTTCTTT. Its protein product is CASSQDYGGSTEAFF.